This T cell receptor (beta chain) stems from a study of circulating CD8 cells and anti-PD-1 response in melanoma. Overall study: Every 2 weeks, patients got 3 mg/kg nivolumab intravenously. Whole-study results and caveats: Under 7.5% of TRB clonotypes were shared between subsets at M1. Expanded sorted subsets were checked for tumor reactivity using peptides. Replicates were generally not done for experiments.

Four subsets defined by PD-1 and/or TIGIT were sorted from live CD3+CD8+TCRalphabeta+ cells. This clonotype counts as large. Its antigen is undetermined. Using approximately 16 ng of total RNA, TCR libraries were made with the QIAseq Immune Repertoire TCR panel. Each CDR3 protein gets one entry after TCRdb re-called the reads with MiXCR. In the table there are 500 to 750 distinct CDR3 sequences, 7.9% of which are singletons. The sequence was collected from a human donor with melanoma. Sequenced material: CD8+ T cells from PBMCs, taken at baseline or after one month of anti-PD-1 therapy (not recorded which).

The DNA for the CDR3 is TGTGCCAGTAGTATACTCCAGGGCCCAGATACGCAGTATTTT. Protein sequence: CASSILQGPDTQYF. The V gene is TRBV19, the J gene TRBJ2-3, with a weak D call TRBD1 (5 bases). V was shortened by 2 bases and J by 4 bases, with 10 bases between the two germline ends. The CDR3 has 14 amino acids. Germline V gene data show CDR1 as LNHDA and CDR2 as SQIVND (reference sequence).